These 11 T cell receptor beta chains were all obtained from the same sample, sequenced in a study. TCRdb used MiXCR to reprocess the RT-PCR reads, holding one entry per CDR3 protein. The profile covers approximately 720,000 distinct CDR3 sequences, with 11% to 15% appearing a single time and 3.6% taken by the ten largest. Sequenced: memory CD4+ T cells from blood. Every receptor here comes from a female donor in good health, serving as a healthy control.

The rearrangement joins TRBV11-2 to TRBJ2-2; unclear D gene. V dropped 3 bases and J dropped 2 bases, with 16 bases sitting between them. CDR3 length equals 17 residues. Germline V CDR1 and CDR2: SGHAT, FQNNGV. CDR3 sequence (DNA): TGTGCCAGCAGCTTCCCTTTATTCGGAGCTAACACCGGGGAGCTGTTTTTT. Translating gives CASSFPLFGANTGELFF.

The V gene is TRBV9, the J gene TRBJ2-1; the D gene could be TRBD1 or TRBD2 (5 bases each). V lost 2 bases and J lost 7, with 10 bases in between. The CDR3 extends over 13 amino acids. Germline V lookup: CDR1 SGDLS, CDR2 YYNGEE. Here the CDR3 reads CASSVLGDNEQFF. The CDR3 DNA sequence: TGTGCCAGCAGCGTTTTGGGGGATAATGAGCAGTTCTTC.

This chain uses TRBV7-9 with TRBJ2-1; weak D call: TRBD2 (5 bases). Germline-derived CDR1 and CDR2 are SEHNR and FQNEAQ (reference sequence). The CDR3 sequence is 14 residues long. For the CDR3, the DNA is TGTGTCACCCCGCGGGCGACGTCCTACAATGAGCAGTTCTTC. The encoded protein is CVTPRATSYNEQFF.

The chain joins TRBV9 to TRBJ1-1; D remains unclear. This CDR3 is built from 14 residues. V was cut by 3 bases and J by 4 bases, with 13 bases left in between. Germline V lookup: CDR1 SGDLS, CDR2 YYNGEE. The CDR3 is CASSAYVPGTEAFF. CDR3 DNA sequence: TGTGCCAGCAGCGCCTACGTACCTGGCACTGAAGCTTTCTTT.

This chain joins TRBV7-2 and TRBJ1-3; D remains unclear. The CDR3 is 15 amino acids. V lost 5 bases and J 7 bases, leaving 18 bases between the germline ends. Germline loops: CDR1 SGHTA, CDR2 FQGNSA. CDR3 in DNA: TGTGCCAGCAGCCCGAGCCGGGCGGTGGGGAACACCATATATTTT. Amino acid sequence: CASSPSRAVGNTIYF.

This chain connects TRBV27 to TRBJ2-7; D may be TRBD1 (6 bases). Germline assignment: CDR1 MNHEY and CDR2 SMNVEV (reference sequence). The CDR3 consists of 13 residues. Trimming stripped 7 bases from V and 3 bases from J, with 13 bases between. In nucleotides, the CDR3 is TGTGCCAGCACGGACAGTGGGGGCTACGAGCAGTACTTC. Its protein product is CASTDSGGYEQYF.

Turning to this clonotype: This CDR3 fails to terminate in the conserved phenylalanine or tryptophan, so it likely reflects a read error. The chain couples TRBV6-9 to TRBJ1-6; D is perhaps TRBD1 (5 bases). Germline V gives CDR1 MNHGY, CDR2 SVAAGI. V gave up 6 bases and J gave up 0 bases, with 12 bases separating them. The CDR3 is 16 residues long. In nucleotides, the CDR3 is TGTGCCAGCAGCGGGACTAGAAGCTCCTATAATTCACCCCTCCACTTG. It specifies CASSGTRSSYNSPLHL.

This clonotype was seen only a few times. The chain carries TRBV6-1 and TRBJ1-2, with D perhaps matching TRBD1 (6 bases). V shed 0 bases and J shed 4 bases, with 12 bases lying between them. The germline CDR1 and CDR2 sequences are MNHNS and SASEGT. The CDR3 runs to 15 residues. The CDR3 loop is CASSEAVRGGYGYTF. The CDR3 region has the DNA TGTGCCAGCAGTGAAGCAGTCAGGGGCGGCTATGGCTACACCTTC.

This clonotype was observed at least ten times. CDR3 protein: CASVSGPGAGVDTQYF. CDR3 DNA sequence: TGTGCCAGCGTCTCCGGCCCTGGGGCGGGAGTAGATACGCAGTATTTT. This chain connects TRBV7-2 to TRBJ2-3, with 7 positions matching TRBD2. From germline, CDR1 is SGHTA and CDR2 FQGNSA. The CDR3 sequence is 16 residues long. The trim removed 8 bases at V and 5 bases at J, leaving 16 bases unmatched.

To note about this clonotype: Being one base from a much bigger clone, this may be a read error. This CDR3 is missing its conserved last phenylalanine or tryptophan, likely due to a read error. J is TRBJ2-7 and V is TRBV6-6; weak D call: TRBD2 (6 bases). V lost 8 bases and J lost 4, with 15 bases in between. Per germline, CDR1 MNHNY and CDR2 SVGAGI (reference sequence). The CDR3 contains 13 residues. The CDR3 spells CASEGPGVYEQYL. As DNA, the CDR3 is TGTGCCAGCGAAGGTCCGGGGGTGTACGAGCAGTACTTA.

The V call is TRBV2, the J call TRBJ1-5, with D hard to call. The germline gives CDR1 SNHLY, CDR2 FYNNEI. Trimming stripped 5 bases from V and 2 bases from J, with 13 bases between. CDR3 length equals 15 residues. In DNA form, the CDR3 reads TGTGCCAGCAGTACCCAGGCGTTTGGCAATCAGCCCCAGCATTTT. Protein product: CASSTQAFGNQPQHF.